This TCR beta chain was obtained from a study of cytomegalovirus exposure and HLA in healthy donors. A single count supports this clone. The sample contains more than one DNA sequence encoding this CDR3. Germline V gene lookup returns CDR1 MNHEY and CDR2 SVGAGI. Trimming left V 9 bases short and J 0 bases short, with 18 bases between. The CDR3 length is 15 residues. PCR amplification relied on 60 Vbeta primers (plus 13 Jbeta primers). Generated by immunoSEQ multiplex PCR, the TCRdb table keeps only in-frame clones and is missing some. The table includes roughly 78,000 clones, around 58% detected once. The origin of this receptor is a young man in good health and CMV-seropositive. This rearrangement joins TRBV6-5 to TRBJ2-7, with D maybe TRBD2 (6 bases). The specimen sequenced was PBMCs. The CDR3 DNA sequence: TGTGCCAGTTCACGCTCGGGGGACTTCTCCTACGAGCAGTACTTC. Its protein is CASSRSGDFSYEQYF.